This entry concerns a single TCR beta chain. The antigen is undetermined. These data belong to a study of T cells in Graves' hyperthyroidism and ophthalmopathy. Study-wide findings and caveats: In the blood, most expanded thyroid clonotypes above 0.001 appeared as well.

The CDR3 has 15 amino acids. V was cut by 2 bases and J by 5 bases, with 15 bases left in between. Germline V CDR1 and CDR2: SNHLY, FYNNEI. Amplification of TCR beta CDR3 regions used RNA as the template. First-round RT-PCR with HTBI primers amplified the TCR CDR3 region. Via MiXCR, TCRdb re-called the multiplex PCR reads, giving one row per CDR3 protein. The top ten hold around 7.7% of the sample, which has 500,000 to 600,000 distinct CDR3 sequences, under 60% seen once. Sample: peripheral blood or thyroid tissue (not recorded which). The receptor's source is a woman between 18 and 29 years old with Graves' hyperthyroidism. The chain combines TRBV2 with TRBJ2-5, with a possible D match to TRBD1 (5 bases). The CDR3 here is CASSELGRSGETQYF. CDR3 sequence (DNA): TGTGCCAGCAGTGAACTTGGGCGTTCAGGGGAGACCCAGTACTTC.